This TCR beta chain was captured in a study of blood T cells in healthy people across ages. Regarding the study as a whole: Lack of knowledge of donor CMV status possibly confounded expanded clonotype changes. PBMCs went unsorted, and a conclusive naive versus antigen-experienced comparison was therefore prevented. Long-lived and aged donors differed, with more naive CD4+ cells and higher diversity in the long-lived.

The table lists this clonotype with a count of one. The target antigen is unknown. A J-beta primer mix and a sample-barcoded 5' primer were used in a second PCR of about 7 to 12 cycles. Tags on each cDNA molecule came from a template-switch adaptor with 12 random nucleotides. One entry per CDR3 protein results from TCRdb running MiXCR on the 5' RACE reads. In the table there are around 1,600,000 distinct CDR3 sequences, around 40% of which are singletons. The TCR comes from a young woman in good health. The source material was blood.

The CDR3 DNA reads TGCAGTGCTAAAGGTGGGAGGGCCTTATATGAGCAGTACTTC. It yields the protein CSAKGGRALYEQYF. The chain carries TRBV20-1 and TRBJ2-5; 7 bases align to TRBD2. Germline V gives CDR1 DFQATT, CDR2 SNEGSKA (reference sequence). Unmatched junction bases numbered 16, after V lost 4 bases and J lost 11 bases. This CDR3 has 14 residues.